The source of this T cell receptor beta chain is a study of blood T cell repertoires in COVID-19. Study as a whole: The United States, Italy and Spain were the sources of the acute and convalescent COVID-19 samples. T cells, B-cell-depleted T cells, or PBMCs supplied cDNA or gDNA.

Original methodology: Using reference gene primer amplification, nucleated cell counts were estimated. This table comes from immunoSEQ multiplex PCR, and its TCRdb copy is limited to in-frame clones, with some not included. For V, J and clone size, that table is used; D and trimming come from the DNA. The data contain 15,000 or so clones, 85% to 90% of them singletons. The germline gives CDR1 ENHRY, CDR2 SYGVKD. Trimming left V 6 bases short and J 6 bases short, with 20 bases between. The CDR3 is 15 amino acids. This clonotype was obtained from a woman in her seventies in a cohort sampled during active or convalescent COVID-19. The sample taken for sequencing was peripheral blood. V gene TRBV10-3 combines with J gene TRBJ1-1; tentative D call: TRBD1 (5 bases). The CDR3 DNA reads TGTGCCATCAGGCCCTCGACGGGGGTCCGCTCTGAAGCTTTCTTT. Protein sequence: CAIRPSTGVRSEAFF.